These 21 T cell receptor beta chains came from one sample sequenced in a study of CD8+ T cells in alopecia areata (dated by TCRdb to 2017 to 2018). The sample's time point label, decoded: baseline before oral tofacitinib. The library was made by the immunoSEQ multiplex PCR assay. RNA was extracted from all samples and reverse transcribed into cDNA as template for TCR sequencing. Entries here come from immuneACCESS through TCRdb and include only in-frame sequences with V and J called. Some clones fail to appear in such tables; in the studies checked, an unresolved V gene covers under half of the shortfall, and the cause of the remainder is unknown. The sample yields some 170,000 clones; around 71% were counted once. The ten largest clones represent about an eighth of the sample. The sequencing here drew on CD8+ T cells sorted from blood, taken at week 0. The source of these receptors is a human donor with alopecia areata.

The V call is TRBV5-6, the J call TRBJ2-7; D not certain. The CDR3 contains 13 residues. In germline, CDR1 is SGHDT, CDR2 YYEEEE. Trimming pared 0 bases from V and 6 bases from J, leaving 10 bases between. The chain's CDR3 is CASSLVSWGEQYF. The DNA for the CDR3 is TGTGCCAGCAGCTTGGTTAGCTGGGGCGAGCAGTACTTC. Based on the CDR3 plus reference TRBV5-6 and TRBJ2-7, the full variable domain is DAGVTQSPTHLIKTRGQQVTLRCSPKSGHDTVSWYQQALGQGPQFIFQYYEEEERQRGNFPDRFSGHQFPNYSSELNVNALLLGDSALYLCASSLVSWGEQYFGPGTRLTVT.

CDR3 DNA: TGTGCCAGCAGCGTAGCTACGGGCTACACCTTC. As protein: CASSVATGYTF. The V call is TRBV9, the J call TRBJ1-2; unclear D gene. The CDR3 covers 11 residues. V was shortened by 0 bases and J by 8 bases, with 5 bases between the two germline ends. The germline CDR1 and CDR2 sequences are SGDLS and YYNGEE.

The chain uses TRBV12-5 and TRBJ2-3, with 8 bases that match TRBD2. CDR3 length: 17 amino acids. Trimming removed 2 bases from V and 0 bases from J; junction bases left unmatched: 7. Looked up from germline, CDR1 is LGHNT and CDR2 is FRNRAP. The CDR3 here is CASGLPYSGVSTDTQYF. The CDR3 DNA sequence: TGTGCTAGTGGTTTGCCTTATAGCGGGGTGAGCACAGATACGCAGTATTTT.

There are a few counts of this clone. The chain is built from TRBV10-2 and TRBJ2-1; the match to TRBD2 covers 8 bases. This CDR3 has 13 amino acids. Germline CDR1 is WSHSY and CDR2 is SAAADI. V lost 7 bases and J lost 7; bases outside the gene matches: 6. The CDR3 coding sequence is TGCGCCAGCACGGGGGGGCCTTTTAATGAGCAGTTCTTC. Translated: CASTGGPFNEQFF.

The chain combines TRBV27 with TRBJ2-2, with 11 nucleotides matching TRBD2. V lost 7 bases, J lost 7 bases, and 5 bases stayed unmatched. This CDR3 contains 14 residues. In germline, CDR1 is MNHEY, CDR2 SMNVEV (reference sequence). The chain's CDR3 is CASKLAGASGELFF. The CDR3 DNA sequence: TGTGCCAGCAAACTAGCGGGGGCCAGCGGGGAGCTGTTTTTT.

The chain carries TRBV29-1 and TRBJ2-7; 7 positions match TRBD1. After removal of 4 bases from V and 3 bases from J, the junction contained 9 bases not matched to a gene. Germline assignment: CDR1 SQVTM and CDR2 ANQGSEA. CDR3 length equals 14 residues. The CDR3 coding sequence is TGCAGCGTTGGGGACAGAGAGTCAAACTACGAGCAGTACTTC. Residues: CSVGDRESNYEQYF.

The table lists this clone with a few counts. Distinct nucleotide sequences in the sample also encode this CDR3. This chain joins TRBV7-9 and TRBJ1-6; D remains ambiguous. This CDR3 spans 15 amino acids. Germline lookup yields CDR1 SEHNR and CDR2 FQNEAQ (reference sequence). Trimming cost V 0 bases and J 4 bases, with 7 bases left between them. CDR3 coding DNA: TGTGCCAGCAGCTTAGCGACTGATTATAATTCACCCCTCCACTTT. It yields the protein CASSLATDYNSPLHF.

The chain joins TRBV29-1 to TRBJ1-1; possibly TRBD1 for D (5 bases). CDR1 is SQVTM and CDR2 is ANQGSEA in the germline V gene. V lost 4 bases to trimming and J lost 2 bases, with 14 bases between them. This CDR3 comprises 14 residues. The CDR3 coding sequence is TGCAGCGTTGGAGGGAGGGGTCTCAACACTGAAGCTTTCTTT. Translated: CSVGGRGLNTEAFF.

This chain uses TRBV9 with TRBJ1-2, with 8 bases fitting TRBD1. V trimming: 2 bases; J trimming: 3 bases; junction bases outside the gene matches: 3. The V gene's germline CDR1 is SGDLS and CDR2 YYNGEE. The CDR3 consists of 14 residues. The CDR3 region has the DNA TGTGCCAGCAGCGTTGGACAGGGTGACTATGGCTACACCTTC. This encodes CASSVGQGDYGYTF.

This clone has only a few counts. This chain joins TRBV29-1 and TRBJ1-2; no clear D. The CDR3 loop spans 12 amino acids. The V end was cut by 7 bases, the J end by 2 bases, with 11 bases between. From germline, CDR1 is SQVTM and CDR2 ANQGSEA. CDR3 nucleotides: TGCAGCGCACGGACCGCAAACTATGGCTACACCTTC. Amino acids: CSARTANYGYTF.

V gene TRBV19 combines with J gene TRBJ2-3, with D possibly called TRBD1 or TRBD2 (6 bases each). This CDR3 contains 18 residues. Germline V gene sequence: CDR1 LNHDA, CDR2 SQIVND (reference sequence). V was cut by 2 bases and J by 2 bases, with 20 bases left in between. The CDR3 nucleotides are TGTGCCAGTAGTATATCGATTGGGGATCGGGGGCTCACAGATACGCAGTATTTT. It encodes CASSISIGDRGLTDTQYF.

The chain employs TRBV7-9 and TRBJ1-4; TRBD1 aligns across 9 bases. The CDR3 totals 15 residues. The germline V gene has CDR1 SEHNR and CDR2 FQNEAQ (reference sequence). Trimming at V came to 5 bases and at J to 8 bases, leaving 9 bases not matched to a gene. The CDR3 is CASSQRDREGEKLFF. CDR3 coding DNA: TGTGCCAGCAGCCAACGGGACAGGGAGGGGGAAAAACTGTTTTTT. Combining the CDR3 with reference TRBV7-9 and TRBJ1-4 gives the whole variable domain DTGVSQNPRHKITKRGQNVTFRCDPISEHNRLYWYRQTLGQGPEFLTYFQNEAQLEKSRLLSDRFSAERPKGSFSTLEIQRTEQGDSAMYLCASSQRDREGEKLFFGSGTQLSVL.

J is TRBJ1-3 and V is TRBV29-1, with a tentative D call TRBD1 (5 bases). CDR3 size: 15 residues. V lost 6 bases and J 10 bases, leaving 25 bases between the germline ends. Germline V gene data show CDR1 as SQVTM and CDR2 as ANQGSEA. CDR3 in amino acids: CSVGSRGSAEETIYF. The CDR3 DNA reads TGCAGCGTCGGAAGTAGGGGTTCTGCGGAGGAAACCATATATTTT.

V gene TRBV14 combines with J gene TRBJ2-7, with D possibly being TRBD1 (5 bases). CDR3 length equals 14 residues. Germline CDR1 and CDR2: SGHDN and FVKESK. V lost 2 bases and J 0 bases, leaving 8 bases between the germline ends. The CDR3 here is CASSQLDISYEQYF. CDR3 sequence (DNA): TGTGCCAGCAGCCAACTGGACATCTCCTACGAGCAGTACTTC. The full variable domain, with the rest looked up from reference TRBV14 and TRBJ2-7, is EAGVTQFPSHSVIEKGQTVTLRCDPISGHDNLYWYRRVMGKEIKFLLHFVKESKQDESGMPNNRFLAERTGGTYSTLKVQPAELEDSGVYFCASSQLDISYEQYFGPGTRLTVT.

The CDR3: CASVGRGGAYNEQFF. The CDR3, as DNA: TGTGCCTCCGTTGGGCGGGGGGGCGCGTACAATGAGCAGTTCTTC. The chain joins TRBV30 to TRBJ2-1; 9 positions agree with TRBD2. V lost 7 bases and J lost 4; bases outside the gene matches: 11. Per germline, CDR1 GTSNPN and CDR2 SVGIG (reference sequence). This CDR3 spans 15 amino acids.

V usage is TRBV19 and J usage is TRBJ1-1; D is unresolved. The V end was cut by 0 bases, the J end by 0 bases, with 8 bases between. The CDR3 is 15 amino acids. Germline V gene data show CDR1 as LNHDA and CDR2 as SQIVND (reference sequence). The CDR3 region is CASSIEREVNTEAFF. The CDR3, as DNA: TGTGCCAGTAGTATAGAGAGGGAGGTGAACACTGAAGCTTTCTTT.

The chain carries TRBV27 and TRBJ1-2; tentative D call: TRBD1 (5 bases). Trimming pared 9 bases from V and 1 base from J, leaving 15 bases between. The CDR3 covers 14 residues. Germline CDR1 and CDR2: MNHEY and SMNVEV (reference sequence). CDR3 region: CASFDRKLNYGYTF. For the CDR3, the DNA is TGTGCCAGTTTCGACAGAAAACTTAACTATGGCTACACCTTC.

The V and J genes are TRBV29-1 and TRBJ2-7, with 9 bases that match TRBD1. Per germline, CDR1 SQVTM and CDR2 ANQGSEA. V lost 6 bases to trimming and J lost 6 bases; unmatched junction nucleotides: 3. CDR3 length equals 11 residues. CDR3 sequence: CSVKDRGEQYF. CDR3 sequence (DNA): TGCAGCGTAAAGGACAGGGGCGAGCAGTACTTC.

The chain employs TRBV6-1 and TRBJ1-4, with TRBD1 matching 9 bases. This CDR3 comprises 14 residues. Germline lookup yields CDR1 MNHNS and CDR2 SASEGT. The ends lost 6 bases at V and 7 bases at J; junction bases unmatched: 6. This CDR3 reads CASSNRGLVEKLFF. The CDR3 nucleotides read TGTGCCAGCAGCAACAGGGGGCTGGTTGAAAAACTGTTTTTT.

J is TRBJ2-1 and V is TRBV14; 9 nucleotides agree with TRBD1. The CDR3 spans 15 residues. The germline CDR1 and CDR2 sequences are SGHDN and FVKESK. With V trimmed by 6 bases and J by 3 bases, 6 bases remained unmatched. Written as DNA, the CDR3 is TGTGCCAGCAGGGGGACAGGGAGATACTACAATGAGCAGTTCTTC. The encoded protein is CASRGTGRYYNEQFF.

The chain links TRBV19 to TRBJ1-1; 7 bases are shared with TRBD1. The germline CDR1 and CDR2 sequences are LNHDA and SQIVND (reference sequence). This CDR3 has 14 residues. The V and J ends lost 9 bases and 1 base, in that order; junction bases with no gene match: 8. The CDR3 nucleotides read TGTGCCAGCGCGATGACAGGGTGGAACACTGAAGCTTTCTTT. Amino acids: CASAMTGWNTEAFF.